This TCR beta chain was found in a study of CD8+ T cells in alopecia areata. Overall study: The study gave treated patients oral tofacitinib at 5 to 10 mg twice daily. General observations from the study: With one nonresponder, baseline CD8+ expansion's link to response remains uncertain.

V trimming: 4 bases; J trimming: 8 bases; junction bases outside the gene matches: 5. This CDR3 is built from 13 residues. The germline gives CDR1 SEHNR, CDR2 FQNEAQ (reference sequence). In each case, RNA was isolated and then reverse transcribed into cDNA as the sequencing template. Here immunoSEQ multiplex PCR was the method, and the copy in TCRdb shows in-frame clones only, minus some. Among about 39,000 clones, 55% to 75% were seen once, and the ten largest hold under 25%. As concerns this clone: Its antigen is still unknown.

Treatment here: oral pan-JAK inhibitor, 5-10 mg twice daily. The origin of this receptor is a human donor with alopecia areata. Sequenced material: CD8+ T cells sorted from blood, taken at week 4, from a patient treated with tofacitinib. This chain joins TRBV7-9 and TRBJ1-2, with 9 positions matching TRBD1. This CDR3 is CASSSGTGFGYTF. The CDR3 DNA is TGTGCCAGCAGCTCTGGGACAGGGTTCGGCTACACCTTC.